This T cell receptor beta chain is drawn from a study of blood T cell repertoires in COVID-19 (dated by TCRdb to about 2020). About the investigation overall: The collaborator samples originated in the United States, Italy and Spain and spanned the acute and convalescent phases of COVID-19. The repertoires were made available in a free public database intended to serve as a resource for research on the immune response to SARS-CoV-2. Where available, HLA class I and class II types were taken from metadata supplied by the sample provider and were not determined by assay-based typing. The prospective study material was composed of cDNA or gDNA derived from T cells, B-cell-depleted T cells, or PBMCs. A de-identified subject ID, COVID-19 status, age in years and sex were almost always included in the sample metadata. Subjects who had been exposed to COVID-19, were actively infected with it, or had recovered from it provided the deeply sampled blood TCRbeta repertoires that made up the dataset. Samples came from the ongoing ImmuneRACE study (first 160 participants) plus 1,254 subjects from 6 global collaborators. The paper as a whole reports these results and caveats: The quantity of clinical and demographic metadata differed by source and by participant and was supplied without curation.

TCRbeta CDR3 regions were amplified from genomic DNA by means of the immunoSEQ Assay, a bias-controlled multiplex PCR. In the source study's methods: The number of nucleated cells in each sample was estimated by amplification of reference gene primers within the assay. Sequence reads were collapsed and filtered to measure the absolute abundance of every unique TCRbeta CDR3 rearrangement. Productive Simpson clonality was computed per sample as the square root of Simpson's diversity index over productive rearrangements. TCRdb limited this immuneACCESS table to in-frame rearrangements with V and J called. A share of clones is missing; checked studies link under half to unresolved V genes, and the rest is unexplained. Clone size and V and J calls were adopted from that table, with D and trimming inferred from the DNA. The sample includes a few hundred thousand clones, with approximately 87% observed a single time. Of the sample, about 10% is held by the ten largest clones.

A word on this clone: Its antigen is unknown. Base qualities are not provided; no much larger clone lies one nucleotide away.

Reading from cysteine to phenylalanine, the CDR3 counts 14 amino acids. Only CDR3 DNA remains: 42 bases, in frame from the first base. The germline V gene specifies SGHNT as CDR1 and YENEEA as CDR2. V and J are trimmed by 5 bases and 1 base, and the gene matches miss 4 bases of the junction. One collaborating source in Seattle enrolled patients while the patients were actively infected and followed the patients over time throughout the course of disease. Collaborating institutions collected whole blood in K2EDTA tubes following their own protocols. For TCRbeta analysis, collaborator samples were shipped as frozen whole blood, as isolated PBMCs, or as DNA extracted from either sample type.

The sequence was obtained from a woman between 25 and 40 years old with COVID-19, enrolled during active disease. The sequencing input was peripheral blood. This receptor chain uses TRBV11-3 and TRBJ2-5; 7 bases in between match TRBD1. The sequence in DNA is TGTGCCAGCAGCCCCGGGACAGCCCAAGAGACCCAGTACTTC. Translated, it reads CASSPGTAQETQYF.